This is a list of T cell receptor beta chains from one sample in a study of cytomegalovirus exposure and HLA in healthy donors. Profiling relied on immunoSEQ multiplex PCR, and the TCRdb table lists in-frame clones only, not all of them. Altogether 75,000 to 100,000 clones are present, 60% to 85% being singletons, with the ten largest covering approximately 16%. Material: PBMCs. These TCRs come from a man in his fifties or sixties in good health and CMV-seropositive. The CDR3 runs from the conserved cysteine through the conserved F or W. A D gene is named only where the DNA matches it firmly. A clone size is listed for some rows: how often the clone was seen (once, few, many), or a class if it is expanded.

d_gene	j_gene	abundance	v_gene	CDR3aa	CDR3nt
NA	TRBJ2-2	NA	TRBV5-1	CASRDQGGGELFF	TGCGCCAGCAGAGACCAGGGGGGCGGGGAGCTGTTTTTT
TRBD2	TRBJ2-5	few	TRBV7-2	CASSLSSGGQETQYF	TGTGCCAGCAGCCTTTCTAGCGGGGGGCAAGAGACCCAGTACTTC
TRBD2	TRBJ2-7	NA	TRBV7-8	CASSRERGPYEQYF	TGTGCCAGCAGCCGGGAGCGGGGGCCCTACGAGCAGTACTTC
NA	TRBJ1-2	once	TRBV30	CACWDYYSRYGYTF	TGTGCCTGTTGGGACTATTATTCTCGATATGGCTACACCTTC
TRBD1	TRBJ1-1	NA	TRBV10-3	CAISSTGTNTEAFF	TGTGCCATCAGCTCGACAGGGACGAACACTGAAGCTTTCTTT
TRBD1	TRBJ1-6	NA	TRBV6-1	CASSVGQPYNSPLHF	TGTGCCAGCAGCGTGGGACAGCCTTATAATTCACCCCTCCACTTT
NA	TRBJ2-6	NA	TRBV7-3	CASTKGLVGRGAGANVLTF	TGTGCCAGCACCAAAGGCCTAGTGGGGAGGGGGGCTGGGGCCAACGTCCTGACTTTC
TRBD1	TRBJ2-3	NA	TRBV19	CASSITRTGGVDTQYF	TGTGCCAGTAGTATCACCAGGACAGGGGGGGTAGATACGCAGTATTTT
NA	TRBJ2-2	NA	TRBV30	CAWSLGLAGTGELFF	TGTGCCTGGAGTTTGGGTCTAGCAGGCACCGGGGAGCTGTTTTTT
TRBD1	TRBJ1-2	NA	TRBV29-1	CSVEEKLSGGFGYTF	TGCAGCGTTGAAGAAAAATTATCAGGGGGCTTTGGCTACACCTTC
TRBD2	TRBJ2-4	NA	TRBV29-1	CSVGQGGAKNIQYF	TGCAGCGTTGGGCAGGGAGGGGCCAAAAACATTCAGTACTTC
NA	TRBJ1-2	NA	TRBV15	CATSRETGRSNYGYTF	TGTGCCACCAGCAGAGAAACAGGGAGAAGTAACTATGGCTACACCTTC
NA	TRBJ2-7	NA	TRBV5-6	CASSLYRYEQYF	TGTGCCAGCAGCTTGTATAGATACGAGCAGTACTTC
TRBD1	TRBJ2-1	NA	TRBV5-1	CASSPVQGFHNEQFF	TGCGCCAGCAGCCCAGTACAGGGGTTCCACAATGAGCAGTTCTTC
TRBD2	TRBJ2-2	NA	TRBV19	CASSIKRGGDTGELFF	TGTGCCAGTAGTATTAAGCGGGGGGGCGACACCGGGGAGCTGTTTTTT
TRBD2	TRBJ2-2	NA	TRBV5-6	CASSVTLAGAANTGELFF	TGTGCCAGCAGCGTAACCCTAGCGGGGGCTGCGAACACCGGGGAGCTGTTTTTT
NA	TRBJ1-1	NA	TRBV6-5	CASSYREASTEAFF	TGTGCCAGCAGTTACCGGGAGGCGAGCACTGAAGCTTTCTTT
NA	TRBJ2-7	NA	TRBV5-6	CASSLGQDEQYF	TGTGCCAGCAGCTTGGGTCAGGACGAGCAGTACTTC
TRBD2	TRBJ2-3	NA	TRBV9	CASSAAGGLGDTQYF	TGTGCCAGCAGCGCAGCGGGGGGGCTTGGAGATACGCAGTATTTT
TRBD1	TRBJ2-7	once	TRBV10-3	CAISETGGSSYEQYF	TGTGCCATCAGTGAGACAGGGGGTAGCTCCTACGAGCAGTACTTC
TRBD1	TRBJ1-1	NA	TRBV7-9	CASSLAGGRDTEAFF	TGTGCCAGCAGCCTCGCAGGGGGCCGGGACACTGAAGCTTTCTTT
TRBD1	TRBJ1-4	NA	TRBV28	CASSRTGGIGNNEKLFF	TGTGCCAGCAGTCGGACAGGGGGCATTGGGAATAATGAAAAACTGTTTTTT
NA	TRBJ1-1	NA	TRBV4-1	CASSQDRVNTEAFF	TGCGCCAGCAGCCAAGACAGGGTGAACACTGAAGCTTTCTTT
TRBD1	TRBJ2-7	NA	TRBV6-6	CASGTGRSYEQYF	TGTGCCAGCGGGACAGGGAGGTCCTACGAGCAGTACTTC
TRBD1	TRBJ2-2	NA	TRBV9	CASSVVGQGAWTGELFF	TGTGCCAGCAGCGTAGTAGGGCAGGGGGCATGGACCGGGGAGCTGTTTTTT
TRBD1	TRBJ1-1	NA	TRBV18	CASSPPGRGRVTEAFF	TGTGCCAGCTCACCACCGGGCAGGGGGCGCGTCACTGAAGCTTTCTTT
NA	TRBJ2-2	NA	TRBV2	CASSDTRVIGELFF	TGTGCCAGCAGTGACACTCGGGTCATCGGGGAGCTGTTTTTT
TRBD2	TRBJ2-2	NA	TRBV15	CATSREGSGVVGELFF	TGTGCCACCAGCAGAGAAGGTAGCGGGGTCGTCGGGGAGCTGTTTTTT
NA	TRBJ2-7	NA	TRBV19	CASSMFPSYEQYF	TGTGCCAGTAGTATGTTTCCTTCCTACGAGCAGTACTTC
TRBD2	TRBJ2-5	NA	TRBV7-7	CASSPSGVEGETQYF	TGTGCTAGCAGCCCTAGCGGGGTGGAAGGGGAGACCCAGTACTTC
NA	TRBJ1-4	NA	TRBV4-1	CASSQSFLEKLFF	TGCGCCAGCAGCCAATCCTTCCTTGAAAAACTGTTTTTT
TRBD2	TRBJ2-4	NA	TRBV7-3	CASSRGGGATNIQYF	TGTGCCAGCAGCCGCGGCGGGGGGGCGACAAACATTCAGTACTTC
NA	TRBJ2-2	NA	TRBV27	CASSFQGFSTGELFF	TGTGCCAGCAGTTTTCAGGGGTTCTCCACCGGGGAGCTGTTTTTT
NA	TRBJ2-1	NA	TRBV11-3	CASSFSRGNEQFF	TGTGCCAGCAGCTTTTCTCGAGGCAATGAGCAGTTCTTC
NA	TRBJ2-1	once	TRBV5-1	CASSLWRSSYNEQFF	TGCGCCAGCAGCTTATGGAGAAGCTCCTACAATGAGCAGTTCTTC
NA	TRBJ2-5	NA	TRBV10-3	CAARGQETQYF	TGTGCCGCCAGAGGTCAAGAGACCCAGTACTTC
TRBD1	TRBJ1-2	NA	TRBV27	CASSSTRQGGGYTF	TGTGCCAGCAGTTCTACTCGACAGGGGGGCGGCTACACCTTC
NA	TRBJ2-5	few	TRBV4-1	CASSQAETQYF	TGCGCCAGCAGCCAAGCTGAGACCCAGTACTTC
TRBD1	TRBJ1-3	NA	TRBV4-3	CASSQVRGRTGNTIYF	TGCGCCAGCAGCCAAGTAAGGGGGCGAACTGGAAACACCATATATTTT
NA	TRBJ1-2	NA	TRBV7-8	CASSLRDKGNYGYTF	TGTGCCAGCAGCTTAAGGGACAAGGGTAACTATGGCTACACCTTC
NA	TRBJ2-3	NA	TRBV4-2	CASSQARPGGTDTQYF	TGTGCCAGCAGCCAGGCACGTCCGGGGGGCACAGATACGCAGTATTTT
NA	TRBJ1-4	NA	TRBV5-5	CASSKDFRWDEKLFF	TGTGCCAGCAGCAAGGACTTTCGTTGGGATGAAAAACTGTTTTTT
NA	TRBJ2-7	NA	TRBV12-5	CASGSGLGRDEQYF	TGTGCTAGTGGTTCGGGACTCGGGCGGGACGAGCAGTACTTC
NA	TRBJ2-7	NA	TRBV6-9	CASSYSGRWRNETYEQYF	TGTGCCAGCAGTTATTCAGGCAGGTGGAGGAACGAAACCTACGAGCAGTACTTC
NA	TRBJ1-5	NA	TRBV19	CASSIVGGGGLQPQHF	TGTGCCAGTTCAATTGTCGGGGGAGGGGGATTACAGCCCCAGCATTTT
NA	TRBJ1-1	NA	TRBV30	CAWSVSGVNTEAFF	TGTGCCTGGAGTGTATCGGGGGTGAACACTGAAGCTTTCTTT
TRBD1	TRBJ1-5	NA	TRBV19	CASSSDRGSNQPQHF	TGTGCCAGTAGTAGCGACAGGGGCAGCAATCAGCCCCAGCATTTT
NA	TRBJ2-7	once	TRBV2	CASSENLDSFYEQYF	TGTGCCAGCAGTGAAAACCTAGACAGTTTCTACGAGCAGTACTTC
TRBD1	TRBJ2-2	NA	TRBV7-9	CASSSPGQGTGELFF	TGTGCCAGCAGTTCGCCGGGACAGGGAACCGGGGAGCTGTTTTTT
NA	TRBJ1-2	NA	TRBV5-1	CASSLGPDGRGYTF	TGCGCCAGCAGCTTGGGACCTGATGGGAGAGGCTACACCTTC
TRBD1	TRBJ2-1	NA	TRBV7-6	CASSWKPGQGNNEQFF	TGTGCCAGCAGCTGGAAACCGGGACAGGGAAACAATGAGCAGTTCTTC
NA	TRBJ2-4	NA	TRBV6-5	CAVNNPAGNIQYF	TGTGCCGTAAACAACCCCGCGGGGAACATTCAGTACTTC
TRBD2	TRBJ2-1	NA	TRBV5-1	CASRKAGASYNEQFF	TGCGCCAGTCGCAAAGCGGGGGCCTCCTACAATGAGCAGTTCTTC
TRBD1	TRBJ2-2	NA	TRBV5-4	CASSLGTGGGANTGELFF	TGTGCCAGCAGCTTAGGGACAGGGGGGGGCGCGAACACCGGGGAGCTGTTTTTT